This is a list of T cell receptor beta chains from one sample in a study of shared clonotypes between healthy human individuals. TCRdb's copy holds only in-frame clones and misses some; the assay was immunoSEQ multiplex PCR. Of roughly 1,600,000 clones listed, about 98.5% are singletons. The sequenced sample consisted of naive CD4+ T cells sorted from blood. The receptors originated from a man aged 30 to 39 in good health. Each CDR3 is given with its conserved first and last residue. The D gene is left open where the match is weak. Size values are once, few and many counts, or a class for expanded clones, and some rows have none.

>TRBD2|16|-|TRBV28|TRBJ2-7
CASRRSGLAGGGEQYF
TGTGCCAGCCGAAGGTCGGGACTAGCGGGGGGCGGCGAGCAGTACTTC
>TRBD1|15|-|TRBV5-1|TRBJ2-5
CASSQGQGIEETQYF
TGCGCCAGCAGTCAAGGACAGGGGATTGAAGAGACCCAGTACTTC
>-|13|-|TRBV2|TRBJ1-5
CATGRGINQPQHF
TGTGCCACCGGTCGAGGGATCAATCAGCCCCAGCATTTT
>-|15|-|TRBV5-4|TRBJ2-7
CASSNRQGGPYEQYF
TGTGCCAGCAGCAACCGACAGGGAGGTCCCTACGAGCAGTACTTC
>-|14|-|TRBV7-2|TRBJ2-7
CASMIRGSYYEQYF
TGTGCCAGCATGATTCGAGGCAGCTACTACGAGCAGTACTTC
>-|14|-|TRBV21-1|TRBJ2-7
CASTTGQYIYEQYF
TGTGCCAGCACGACAGGGCAATATATCTACGAGCAGTACTTC
>TRBD1|14|-|TRBV19|TRBJ2-1
CATRGTVSYNEQFF
TGTGCCACCAGGGGGACAGTCAGCTACAATGAGCAGTTCTTC
>-|14|once|TRBV5-5|TRBJ1-2
CASSLKGTPYGYTF
TGTGCCAGCAGTTTAAAAGGAACTCCCTATGGCTACACCTTC
>-|16|-|TRBV15|TRBJ2-3
CATSRPSELAADTQYF
TGTGCCACCAGCAGACCCTCGGAGTTGGCTGCAGATACGCAGTATTTT
>-|15|-|TRBV4-2|TRBJ2-7
CASSLNHGGGYEQYF
TGTGCCAGCAGCCTCAACCACGGAGGGGGATACGAGCAGTACTTC
>-|16|-|TRBV21-1|TRBJ2-2
CASNQETDPNTGELFF
TGTGCCAGCAATCAGGAAACAGACCCAAACACCGGGGAGCTGTTTTTT
>-|15|-|TRBV19|TRBJ1-5
CASSIQAVPNQPQHF
TGTGCCAGTAGTATTCAGGCCGTTCCCAATCAGCCCCAGCATTTT
>-|12|few|TRBV25-1|TRBJ2-7
CATGTEIYEQYF
TGTGCCACTGGGACCGAGATTTACGAGCAGTACTTC
>-|15|-|TRBV4-1|TRBJ2-3
CASSQAEIKADTQYF
TGCGCCAGCAGCCAAGCCGAGATCAAGGCAGATACGCAGTATTTT
>TRBD2|15|-|TRBV18|TRBJ2-5
CASSPLAGMVETQYF
TGTGCCAGCTCACCACTAGCGGGAATGGTCGAGACCCAGTACTTC
>-|13|-|TRBV5-4|TRBJ2-1
CASSLGSRDEQFF
TGTGCCAGCAGCTTGGGGTCCAGGGATGAGCAGTTCTTC
>-|11|few|TRBV6-5|TRBJ2-2
CASGDTGELFF
TGTGCCAGCGGCGACACCGGGGAGCTGTTTTTT
>TRBD1|14|-|TRBV2|TRBJ1-1
CASRDTGTGPEAFF
TGTGCCAGCAGGGACACCGGGACAGGGCCTGAAGCTTTCTTT
>-|14|-|TRBV9|TRBJ2-7
CASSGVATLDEQYF
TGTGCCAGCAGCGGGGTAGCGACTCTCGACGAGCAGTACTTC
>-|16|-|TRBV18|TRBJ2-3
CASSPLGPLGTDTQYF
TGTGCCAGCTCACCTCTGGGGCCATTGGGCACAGATACGCAGTATTTT
>TRBD2|12|-|TRBV7-8|TRBJ2-7
CASSPREALQYF
TGTGCCAGCAGCCCTCGGGAGGCCCTACAGTACTTC
>TRBD2|14|-|TRBV7-9|TRBJ2-7
CASSLGAGVYEQYF
TGTGCCAGCAGCTTAGGGGCGGGGGTCTACGAGCAGTACTTC
>-|12|-|TRBV6-6|TRBJ2-1
CASKGGANEQFF
TGTGCCAGCAAGGGGGGGGCCAATGAGCAGTTCTTC
>-|14|-|TRBV7-8|TRBJ1-5
CASSITGPNQPQHF
TGTGCCAGCAGCATAACAGGCCCGAATCAGCCCCAGCATTTT
>-|13|-|TRBV6-6|TRBJ2-5
CASSYRPRETQYF
TGTGCCAGCAGTTACCGCCCCCGAGAGACCCAGTACTTC
>-|15|-|TRBV19|TRBJ2-7
CASTTWGPSPYEQYF
TGTGCCAGTACCACATGGGGGCCCTCTCCATACGAGCAGTACTTC
>TRBD1|15|-|TRBV4-2|TRBJ2-7
CASSPIRDSSYEQYF
TGTGCCAGCAGCCCAATCCGGGACAGCTCCTACGAGCAGTACTTC
>-|15|-|TRBV5-4|TRBJ2-7
CASSLERVRGHEQYF
TGTGCCAGCAGCTTGGAACGGGTCAGGGGTCACGAGCAGTACTTC
>-|14|-|TRBV2|TRBJ2-5
CASSEWPVQETQYF
TGTGCCAGCAGTGAATGGCCTGTCCAAGAGACCCAGTACTTC
>-|14|once|TRBV5-1|TRBJ1-5
CASSLGPGNQPQHF
TGCGCCAGCAGCTTGGGACCCGGCAATCAGCCCCAGCATTTT
>-|14|-|TRBV19|TRBJ2-7
CASSIDRKRYEQYF
TGTGCCAGTAGTATAGATCGAAAACGCTACGAGCAGTACTTC
>TRBD1|12|-|TRBV28|TRBJ1-5
CASTRTGGTQHF
TGTGCCAGCACCCGAACAGGGGGAACCCAGCATTTT
>-|13|-|TRBV5-1|TRBJ2-6
CASTISGANVLTF
TGCGCCAGCACTATCTCTGGGGCCAACGTCCTGACTTTC
>-|15|-|TRBV25-1|TRBJ2-2
CASGLAEGFTGELFF
TGTGCCAGCGGGCTGGCGGAGGGATTTACCGGGGAGCTGTTTTTT
>-|14|-|TRBV5-1|TRBJ2-3
CASSNGQSGDTQYF
TGCGCCAGCAGCAATGGACAGAGTGGAGATACGCAGTATTTT
>TRBD1|14|-|TRBV5-1|TRBJ1-1
CASSRDRVSTEAFF
TGCGCCAGCAGCCGGGACAGGGTATCCACTGAAGCTTTCTTT
>TRBD1|16|-|TRBV7-2|TRBJ1-2
CASSLVRTGGSYGYTF
TGTGCCAGCAGCTTAGTACGGACAGGGGGGAGCTATGGCTACACCTTC
>-|16|-|TRBV5-1|TRBJ1-1
CASSWLSGLMNTEAFF
TGCGCCAGCAGCTGGCTGTCCGGACTCATGAACACTGAAGCTTTCTTT
>TRBD1|14|-|TRBV30|TRBJ1-4
CAWSVGDSNEKLFF
TGTGCCTGGAGTGTGGGGGACAGTAATGAAAAACTGTTTTTT
>-|15|-|TRBV29-1|TRBJ1-1
CSAFVQGGPNTEAFF
TGCAGCGCGTTCGTACAGGGAGGGCCGAACACTGAAGCTTTCTTT
>-|13|-|TRBV5-1|TRBJ1-1
CASSVAANTEAFF
TGCGCCAGCAGCGTCGCGGCGAACACTGAAGCTTTCTTT